This T cell receptor beta chain emerged from a study of shared clonotypes between healthy human individuals. Overall study findings and caveats: Unshared clonotypes carried lower generation probabilities than those common to all four donors.

Sorted-subset replicate PCRs used 150 to 200 ng DNA, some 30,000 T cell genomes. Sequencing used immunoSEQ multiplex PCR; TCRdb keeps in-frame clones, though not all of them. The sample yields 650,000 to 800,000 clones, roughly 94% seen once. Cells designated naive CD8 were CD45RO-negative and were positively selected for CCR7, with terminally differentiated effector memory CD45RA+ cells excluded. Concerning this clone: The antigen is not known.

The germline CDR1 and CDR2 sequences are MNHEY and SMNVEV (reference sequence). The length of the CDR3 is 14 residues. V gave up 2 bases and J gave up 0 bases, with 6 bases separating them. The receptor's source is a man between 25 and 39 years old in good health. Sequencing input: naive CD8+ T cells sorted from blood. V gene TRBV27 combines with J gene TRBJ2-3; possibly TRBD2 for D (6 bases). The CDR3 DNA is TGTGCCAGCAGTTTAGCGGGGAGCACAGATACGCAGTATTTT. Translation: CASSLAGSTDTQYF.